This T cell receptor beta chain was retrieved from a study of control samples from healthy donors and cancer patients. This table comes from immunoSEQ multiplex PCR, and its TCRdb copy is limited to in-frame clones, with some not included. The repertoire holds around 94,000 clones, 85% to 95% seen once, with roughly 1.5% in the top ten. Germline V gene sequence: CDR1 MNHEY, CDR2 SVGAGI. V lost 7 bases and J lost 5, with 17 bases in between. This CDR3 comprises 14 residues. Sequenced sample: blood. The rearrangement uses TRBV6-5 and TRBJ2-5; no clear D gene. This clonotype originated in a woman younger than 45 in good health. The chain's CDR3 is CASIIDIKGETQYF. CDR3 bases: TGTGCCAGCATCATTGACATAAAAGGGGAGACCCAGTACTTC.